The 9 T cell receptor beta chains in this list originate from one sample, sequenced in a study of memory CD4+ T cells and cytomegalovirus serostatus. Repertoires were generated with immunoSEQ multiplex PCR, while TCRdb's copy carries only in-frame clones and drops some. The table has about 56,000 clones, more than 75% seen once; the top ten hold around 0.4%. Single viable CD3+CD4+CD8-CD45RO+ cells were sorted as the memory CD4+ T cells. The specimen sequenced was memory CD4+ T cells from blood. These receptors were collected from an adult in good health and CMV-seronegative.

The rearrangement joins TRBV7-2 to TRBJ2-1, with TRBD2 identical over 11 bases. The CDR3 has 16 amino acids. V was clipped by 0 bases and J by 4 bases; unmatched bases: 2. The germline V gene has CDR1 SGHTA and CDR2 FQGNSA. The chain's CDR3 is CASSLALAGGYNEQFF. The CDR3 nucleotides are TGTGCCAGCAGCTTAGCGCTAGCGGGGGGTTACAATGAGCAGTTCTTC.

This chain uses TRBV2 with TRBJ2-5; 8 bases line up with TRBD2. This CDR3 has 14 residues. V dropped 3 bases and J dropped 6; count of bases not matched to a gene: 6. Germline CDR1 SNHLY, CDR2 FYNNEI. CDR3 amino acids: CASSDGGGRKTQYF. The CDR3 DNA reads as TGTGCCAGCAGTGACGGGGGGGGCAGGAAGACCCAGTACTTC. The full variable domain, with the rest looked up from reference TRBV2 and TRBJ2-5, is EPEVTQTPSHQVTQMGQEVILRCVPISNHLYFYWYRQILGQKVEFLVSFYNNEISEKSEIFDDQFSVERPDGSNFTLKIRSTKLEDSAMYFCASSDGGGRKTQYFGPGTRLLVL.

The V call is TRBV7-2, the J call TRBJ1-2; maybe TRBD1 (6 bases). The CDR3 extends over 13 amino acids. V was clipped by 5 bases and J by 8 bases, with 15 bases between them. From germline, CDR1 is SGHTA and CDR2 FQGNSA. The CDR3 coding sequence is TGTGCCAGCAGCCCCCCAGGGGCCCGGGGCTACACCTTC. It specifies CASSPPGARGYTF.

The genes are TRBV4-3 and TRBJ1-1; unclear D gene. CDR1 and CDR2 from the germline V gene are LGHNA and YSLEER. The length of the CDR3 is 13 residues. Trimming took 0 bases from V and 3 from J, leaving 5 bases between them. The CDR3 DNA is TGCGCCAGCAGCCAAGATCGGGACACTGAAGCTTTCTTT. It translates to CASSQDRDTEAFF.

The genes are TRBV2 and TRBJ2-5; the match to TRBD2 covers 8 bases. This CDR3 is built from 15 residues. The germline gives CDR1 SNHLY, CDR2 FYNNEI. The V and J ends lost 1 base and 2 bases, in that order; junction bases with no gene match: 3. CDR3 sequence: CASSEEGTRQETQYF. In nucleotides, the CDR3 is TGTGCCAGCAGTGAAGAGGGGACTAGGCAAGAGACCCAGTACTTC.

This clone has a single count. V is TRBV18 and J is TRBJ1-1; 8 nucleotides match TRBD1. In germline, CDR1 is KGHSH, CDR2 LQKENI. The CDR3 has 16 amino acids. Germline trimming cut 1 base from V and 1 base from J; bases unmatched to any gene: 5. CDR3 amino acids: CASSPQGQAPNTEAFF. CDR3 nucleotides: TGTGCCAGCTCACCACAGGGACAGGCTCCGAACACTGAAGCTTTCTTT.

DNA for the CDR3: TGTGCCAGCAGCGTGGGACACCTCAACACTGAAGCTTTCTTT. It is translated as CASSVGHLNTEAFF. This chain links TRBV13 with TRBJ1-1; D is perhaps TRBD1 (6 bases). CDR3 length: 14 residues. Germline CDR1 is PRHDT and CDR2 is FYEKMQ (reference sequence). V lost 5 bases and J lost 2, with 12 bases in between.

This sequence joins TRBV19 and TRBJ1-2; weak D call: TRBD1 (6 bases). The CDR3 spans 14 residues. Trimming took 5 bases from V and 1 from J, leaving 11 bases between them. CDR1 and CDR2 from the germline V gene are LNHDA and SQIVND (reference sequence). The CDR3 sequence: CASSSRDNNYGYTF. DNA for the CDR3: TGTGCCAGTAGTTCCCGGGACAATAACTATGGCTACACCTTC.

This chain connects TRBV7-2 to TRBJ1-5; TRBD1 aligns across 8 bases. The J segment lost 5 bases and the V segment lost 4 bases, leaving 7 bases of the junction unmatched. The CDR3 contains 15 residues. Per the germline V gene, CDR1 is SGHTA and CDR2 is FQGNSA. The CDR3 DNA is TGTGCCAGCAGCTATAGGACAGGGAGAGATCAGCCCCAGCATTTT. It translates to CASSYRTGRDQPQHF.